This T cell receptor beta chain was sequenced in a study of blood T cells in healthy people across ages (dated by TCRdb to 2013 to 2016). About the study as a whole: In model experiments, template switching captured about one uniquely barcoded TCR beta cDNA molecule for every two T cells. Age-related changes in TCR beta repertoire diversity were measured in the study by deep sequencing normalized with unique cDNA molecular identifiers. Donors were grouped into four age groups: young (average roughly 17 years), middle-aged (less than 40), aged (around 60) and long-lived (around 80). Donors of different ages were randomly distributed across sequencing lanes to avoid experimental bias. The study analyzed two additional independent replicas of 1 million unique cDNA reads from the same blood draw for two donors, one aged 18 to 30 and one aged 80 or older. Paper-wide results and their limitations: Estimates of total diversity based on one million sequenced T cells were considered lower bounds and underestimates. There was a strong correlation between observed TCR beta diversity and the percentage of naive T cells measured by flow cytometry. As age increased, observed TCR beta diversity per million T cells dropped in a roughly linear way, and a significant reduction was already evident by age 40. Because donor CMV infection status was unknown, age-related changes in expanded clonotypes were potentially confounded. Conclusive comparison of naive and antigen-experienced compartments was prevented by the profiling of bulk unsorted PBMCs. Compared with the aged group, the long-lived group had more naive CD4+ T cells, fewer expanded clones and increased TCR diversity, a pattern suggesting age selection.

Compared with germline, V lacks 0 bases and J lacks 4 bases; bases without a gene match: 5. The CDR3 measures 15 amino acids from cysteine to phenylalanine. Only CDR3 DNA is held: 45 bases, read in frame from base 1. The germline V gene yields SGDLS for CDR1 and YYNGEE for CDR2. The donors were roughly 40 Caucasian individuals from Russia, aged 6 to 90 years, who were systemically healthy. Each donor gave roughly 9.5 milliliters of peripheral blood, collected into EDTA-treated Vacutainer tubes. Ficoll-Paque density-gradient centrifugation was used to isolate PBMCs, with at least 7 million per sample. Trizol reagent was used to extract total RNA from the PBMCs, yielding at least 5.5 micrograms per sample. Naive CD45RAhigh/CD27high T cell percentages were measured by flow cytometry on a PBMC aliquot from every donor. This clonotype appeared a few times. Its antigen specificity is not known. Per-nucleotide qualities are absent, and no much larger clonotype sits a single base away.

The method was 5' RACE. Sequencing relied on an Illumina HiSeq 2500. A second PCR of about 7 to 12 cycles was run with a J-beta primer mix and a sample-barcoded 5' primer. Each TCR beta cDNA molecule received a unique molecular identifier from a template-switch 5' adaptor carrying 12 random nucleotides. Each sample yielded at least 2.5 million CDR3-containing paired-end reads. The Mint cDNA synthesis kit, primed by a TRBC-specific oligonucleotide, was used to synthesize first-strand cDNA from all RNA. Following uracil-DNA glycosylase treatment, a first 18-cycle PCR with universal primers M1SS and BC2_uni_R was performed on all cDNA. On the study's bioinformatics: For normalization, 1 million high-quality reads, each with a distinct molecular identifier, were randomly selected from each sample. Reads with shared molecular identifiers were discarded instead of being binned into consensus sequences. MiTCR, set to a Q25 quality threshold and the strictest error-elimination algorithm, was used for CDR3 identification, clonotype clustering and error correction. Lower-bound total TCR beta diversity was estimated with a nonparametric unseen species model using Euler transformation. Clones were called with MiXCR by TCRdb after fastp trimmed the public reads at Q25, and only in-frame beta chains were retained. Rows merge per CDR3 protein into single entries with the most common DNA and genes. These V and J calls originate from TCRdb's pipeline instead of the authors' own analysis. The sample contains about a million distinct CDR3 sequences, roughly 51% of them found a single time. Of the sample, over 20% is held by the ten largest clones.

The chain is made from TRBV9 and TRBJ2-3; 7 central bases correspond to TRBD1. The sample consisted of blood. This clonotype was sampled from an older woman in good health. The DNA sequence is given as TGTGCCAGCAGCGTAGGAGACAGGGTTTCAGATACGCAGTATTTT. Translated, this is CASSVGDRVSDTQYF.